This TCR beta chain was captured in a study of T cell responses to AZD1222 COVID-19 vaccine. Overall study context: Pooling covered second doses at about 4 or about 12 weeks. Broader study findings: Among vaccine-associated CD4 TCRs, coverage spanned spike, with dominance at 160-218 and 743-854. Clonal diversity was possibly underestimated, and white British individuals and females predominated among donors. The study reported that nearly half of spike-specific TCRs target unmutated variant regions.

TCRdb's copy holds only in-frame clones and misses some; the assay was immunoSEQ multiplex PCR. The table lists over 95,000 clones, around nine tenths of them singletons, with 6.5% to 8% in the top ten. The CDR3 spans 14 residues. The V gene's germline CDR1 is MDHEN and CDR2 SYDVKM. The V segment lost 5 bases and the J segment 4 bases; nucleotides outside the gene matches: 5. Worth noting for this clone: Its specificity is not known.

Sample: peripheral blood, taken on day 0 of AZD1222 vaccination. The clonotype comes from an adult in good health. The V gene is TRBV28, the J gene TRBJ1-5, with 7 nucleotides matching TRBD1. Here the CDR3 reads CASSTPGGNQPQHF. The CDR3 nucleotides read TGTGCCAGCAGTACCCCAGGGGGGAATCAGCCCCAGCATTTT.